This passage covers 31 T cell receptor beta chains from one sample sequenced in a study of early T cells in non-severe SARS-CoV-2 infection. TCRdb passed the 5' RACE reads through MiXCR, listing each CDR3 protein once. This sample yields about 89,000 distinct CDR3 sequences, of which roughly 14% are seen a single time; approximately 0.62% belongs to the top ten. Sequenced material: whole blood. Source of these receptors: an adult who was a healthcare worker with PCR-confirmed SARS-CoV-2 infection or an uninfected control (not recorded which).

This clonotype was counted a few times. The V and J genes are TRBV2 and TRBJ2-1; a weak D match, TRBD2 (6 bases). V was pared by 2 bases and J by 3 bases, with 11 bases between. The CDR3 contains 15 residues. Germline assignment: CDR1 SNHLY and CDR2 FYNNEI. The CDR3 region is CASSENRGVYNEQFF. CDR3 sequence (DNA): TGTGCCAGCAGTGAAAATCGCGGGGTCTACAATGAGCAGTTCTTC.

V usage is TRBV5-1 and J usage is TRBJ2-7, with D maybe TRBD2 (5 bases). Deletions cut 0 bases from V and 2 bases from J, with 12 bases between. Germline V gene data show CDR1 as SGHRS and CDR2 as YFSETQ. This CDR3 is built from 15 residues. The CDR3 region has the DNA TGCGCCAGCAGCTTGGGAGGACCCGGGACCTACGAGCAGTACGTC. This gives the protein CASSLGGPGTYEQYV.

The chain joins TRBV18 to TRBJ1-2; the D is unclear. Germline CDR1 and CDR2: KGHSH and LQKENI. Between the trimmed V and J ends, which lost 4 bases and 0 bases, there was a span of 12 bases. The CDR3 covers 15 residues. In nucleotides, the CDR3 is TGTGCCAGCTCACAGACTTTTGGGACTAACTATGGCTACACCTTC. It is translated as CASSQTFGTNYGYTF.

This clonotype occurred a few times. V usage is TRBV7-8 and J usage is TRBJ1-6, with no clear D. Germline CDR1 and CDR2: SGHVS and FQNEAQ. Trimming left V 3 bases short and J 7 bases short, with 13 bases between. The CDR3 is made up of 15 amino acids. CDR3 coding DNA: TGTGCCAGCAGCTTTAACCCTCTCGGGAATTCACCCCTCCACTTT. It yields the protein CASSFNPLGNSPLHF.

This chain uses TRBV20-1 with TRBJ1-5, with a weak D call TRBD1 (6 bases). The CDR3 runs 15 residues. Trimming stripped 3 bases from V and 0 bases from J, with 12 bases between. Germline lookup yields CDR1 DFQATT and CDR2 SNEGSKA (reference sequence). This CDR3 reads CSARRDNYSNQPQHF. The CDR3 nucleotides are TGCAGTGCTAGGAGGGACAACTATAGCAATCAGCCCCAGCATTTT.

The rearrangement links TRBV9 to TRBJ2-7, with D hard to call. Germline V CDR1 and CDR2: SGDLS, YYNGEE. V was pared by 3 bases and J by 2 bases, with 21 bases between. This CDR3 region has 17 residues. In DNA form, the CDR3 reads TGTGCCAGCAGCGATCAGGCCCGTACAGATATCCCCTACGAGCAGTACGTC. Its protein is CASSDQARTDIPYEQYV.

In this sample, this clonotype turned up once. This chain uses TRBV5-5 with TRBJ1-2, with 7 bases identical to TRBD1. With V trimmed by 3 bases and J by 4 bases, 3 bases remained unmatched. This CDR3 has 13 amino acids. The germline gives CDR1 SGHKS, CDR2 YYEKEE (reference sequence). In DNA form, the CDR3 reads TGTGCCAGCAGCTCCACAGGGGCCTATGGCTACACCTTC. This gives the protein CASSSTGAYGYTF.

The sample holds a few counts of this clonotype. The gene calls are TRBV10-3 and TRBJ1-1; D is uncertain. CDR1 is ENHRY and CDR2 is SYGVKD in the germline V gene. The CDR3 covers 12 residues. V gave up 0 bases and J gave up 5 bases, with 4 bases separating them. CDR3 region: CAISESGTEAFF. The DNA for the CDR3 is TGTGCCATCAGTGAGTCAGGGACTGAAGCTTTCTTT.

This chain uses TRBV28 with TRBJ1-5; D gene uncertain. The CDR3 extends over 15 amino acids. In germline, CDR1 is MDHEN, CDR2 SYDVKM. V lost 5 bases, J lost 6 bases, and 17 bases lay in between. CDR3 DNA sequence: TGTGCCAGCAGTCTCCCGACCTCGGGCAGTCAGCCCCAGCATTTT. This gives the protein CASSLPTSGSQPQHF.

The CDR3 loop reads CASSLGVAPDTQYF. CDR3 nucleotides: TGTGCCAGCAGCTTAGGTGTAGCTCCAGATACGCAGTATTTT. The chain carries TRBV7-2 and TRBJ2-3; D ambiguous. V was cut by 1 base and J by 4 bases, with 9 bases left in between. Germline CDR1 SGHTA, CDR2 FQGNSA. The CDR3 is 14 amino acids.

The genes are TRBV20-1 and TRBJ2-1; 7 bases line up with TRBD2. CDR3 size: 14 residues. The V gene's germline CDR1 is DFQATT and CDR2 SNEGSKA (reference sequence). The junction had 1 base not matched to a gene; V was cut back by 0 bases and J by 2 bases. CDR3 residues: CSARDRGAYNEQFF. In DNA, the CDR3 is TGCAGTGCTAGAGATCGGGGGGCCTACAATGAGCAGTTCTTC.

V is TRBV27 and J is TRBJ2-2; D gene unclear. Between the trimmed V and J ends, which lost 10 bases and 6 bases, there was a span of 12 bases. Looked up from germline, CDR1 is MNHEY and CDR2 is SMNVEV (reference sequence). The CDR3 totals 12 residues. The DNA of the CDR3 is TGTGCCACCCGCCGAGTCCCCGGGGAGCTGTTTTTT. It translates to CATRRVPGELFF.

The chain recombines TRBV20-1 with TRBJ1-1; D is undetermined. Trimming left V 4 bases short and J 1 base short, with 10 bases between. The CDR3 runs 13 residues. CDR1 is DFQATT, CDR2 SNEGSKA, per germline (reference sequence). DNA of the CDR3: TGCAGTGCTACGGGGTATTGGAACACTGAAGCTTTCTTT. Translation: CSATGYWNTEAFF.

In this sample, this clonotype turned up a few times. The rearrangement uses TRBV29-1 and TRBJ2-1, with 7 bases matching TRBD2. This CDR3 is 14 amino acids long. Per germline, CDR1 SQVTM and CDR2 ANQGSEA. J gave up 8 bases and V 7 bases, and 14 bases lay outside the gene matches. CDR3 sequence reads: CSGGGPGSVDEQFF. Here the CDR3 DNA reads TGCAGCGGGGGGGGTCCAGGGTCGGTAGATGAGCAGTTCTTC.

This clonotype was seen more than once but under ten times. This rearrangement joins TRBV5-8 to TRBJ2-1; a possible D gene is TRBD2 (7 bases). CDR3 length: 15 amino acids. Germline values: CDR1 SGHTS, CDR2 YDEGEE. The V end was cut by 5 bases, the J end by 4 bases, with 16 bases between. CDR3 DNA: TGTGCCAGCAGGGGGGGGCTAGCGGAATACAATGAGCAGTTCTTC. This encodes CASRGGLAEYNEQFF.

This clonotype was counted at least ten times. This chain links TRBV20-1 with TRBJ2-7; the match to TRBD2 covers 11 bases. V dropped 1 base and J dropped 3; count of bases not matched to a gene: 5. Germline V gives CDR1 DFQATT, CDR2 SNEGSKA (reference sequence). The length of the CDR3 is 15 residues. DNA of the CDR3: TGCAGTGCTAGAGTACTTCTAGCGGGGGGCTACGAGCAGTACGTC. It is translated as CSARVLLAGGYEQYV.

This clonotype was detected only a few times. V usage is TRBV19 and J usage is TRBJ2-1; 12 bases fit TRBD2. Germline V CDR1 and CDR2: LNHDA, SQIVND (reference sequence). This CDR3 spans 16 amino acids. The V and J ends lost 0 bases and 6 bases, in that order; junction bases with no gene match: 3. The CDR3 DNA follows: TGTGCCAGTAGTATAGATCTAGCGGGGGGGCTCAATGAGCAGTTCTTC. This gives the protein CASSIDLAGGLNEQFF. Variable domain in full (rest from reference TRBV19 and TRBJ2-1): DGGITQSPKYLFRKEGQNVTLSCEQNLNHDAMYWYRQDPGQGLRLIYYSQIVNDFQKGDIAEGYSVSREKKESFPLTVTSAQKNPTAFYLCASSIDLAGGLNEQFFGPGTRLTVL.

V usage is TRBV30 and J usage is TRBJ2-3, with TRBD2 matching 8 bases. CDR3 length equals 17 residues. J gave up 4 bases and V 3 bases, and 15 bases lay outside the gene matches. Germline CDR1 reads GTSNPN; CDR2 reads SVGIG (reference sequence). CDR3 bases: TGTGCCTGGAGCCCCAGCTTGGGGGGACTAGTGTCAGATACGCAGTATTTT. It is translated as CAWSPSLGGLVSDTQYF. Variable domain in full (rest from reference TRBV30 and TRBJ2-3): SQTIHQWPATLVQPVGSPLSLECTVEGTSNPNLYWYRQAAGRGLQLLFYSVGIGQISSEVPQNLSASRPQDRQFILSSKKLLLSDSGFYLCAWSPSLGGLVSDTQYFGPGTRLTVL.

The rearrangement joins TRBV11-2 to TRBJ2-3; 7 nucleotides align to TRBD1. Trimming removed 2 bases from V and 1 base from J; junction bases left unmatched: 6. The CDR3 runs 16 residues. Germline CDR1 reads SGHAT; CDR2 reads FQNNGV. The CDR3 is CASSLSLDRGTDTQYF. DNA of the CDR3: TGTGCCAGCAGCTTATCTCTTGACAGGGGCACAGATACGCAGTATTTT.

The rearrangement links TRBV7-6 to TRBJ1-6, with a tentative D call TRBD1 (6 bases). The CDR3 extends over 14 amino acids. Germline CDR1 reads SGHVS; CDR2 reads FNYEAQ. V gave up 2 bases and J gave up 6 bases, with 8 bases separating them. CDR3 sequence reads: CASSLTGTNSPLHF. CDR3 DNA: TGTGCCAGCAGCTTAACAGGGACTAATTCACCCCTCCACTTT.

This clonotype has only a few counts. The chain joins TRBV5-8 to TRBJ2-7; possible D gene TRBD1, 5 bases. The length of the CDR3 is 17 residues. V dropped 4 bases and J dropped 0 bases, with 20 bases sitting between them. In germline, CDR1 is SGHTS, CDR2 YDEGEE. In nucleotides, the CDR3 is TGTGCCAGCAGCCAGTTTTTAAACTCCAGGGTCTCCTACGAGCAGTACGTC. This gives the protein CASSQFLNSRVSYEQYV.

The chain has TRBV6-1 and TRBJ2-3; 9 positions agree with TRBD1. Germline assignment: CDR1 MNHNS and CDR2 SASEGT. V dropped 6 bases and J dropped 5; count of bases not matched to a gene: 12. This CDR3 comprises 16 residues. The CDR3 nucleotides are TGTGCCAGCAGAGCCCCGGGACAGGGTTCTGGAGATACGCAGTATTTT. Amino acids: CASRAPGQGSGDTQYF.

This chain joins TRBV20-1 and TRBJ2-3; no clear D gene. V was pared by 5 bases and J by 6 bases, with 24 bases between. The CDR3 has 16 residues. Germline CDR1 and CDR2: DFQATT and SNEGSKA (reference sequence). CDR3 sequence reads: CSAPKNLDIGSDTQYF. The CDR3 coding sequence is TGCAGTGCTCCCAAAAACTTAGACATTGGGTCGGATACGCAGTATTTT.

The gene calls are TRBV10-1 and TRBJ2-1; tentative D call: TRBD1 (5 bases). Between the trimmed V and J ends, which lost 2 bases and 10 bases, there was a span of 24 bases. Germline assignment: CDR1 WNHNN and CDR2 SYGVQD (reference sequence). There are 17 residues in the CDR3. CDR3 DNA sequence: TGCGCCAGCAGTGAGGGCCTACTCAACAGGCGGCCGGACGAGCAGTTCTTC. Translation gives CASSEGLLNRRPDEQFF.

The V and J genes are TRBV18 and TRBJ1-2; D possibly corresponds to TRBD1 (6 bases). Looked up from germline, CDR1 is KGHSH and CDR2 is LQKENI. This CDR3 has 14 residues. V was clipped by 2 bases and J by 4 bases, with 11 bases between them. The CDR3 region has the DNA TGTGCCAGCTCACCAGAGGGACAACTCTATGGCTACACCTTC. Protein: CASSPEGQLYGYTF. Filled out from reference TRBV18 and TRBJ1-2, the complete variable domain reads NAGVMQNPRHLVRRRGQEARLRCSPMKGHSHVYWYRQLPEEGLKFMVYLQKENIIDESGMPKERFSAEFPKEGPSILRIQQVVRGDSAAYFCASSPEGQLYGYTFGSGTRLTVV.

This chain connects TRBV29-1 to TRBJ2-3; a weak D match, TRBD2 (6 bases). The CDR3 contains 16 residues. In germline, CDR1 is SQVTM, CDR2 ANQGSEA. Between the trimmed V and J ends, which lost 3 bases and 4 bases, there was a span of 20 bases. The CDR3 region has the DNA TGCAGCGTTGACGGTTTTGAGGGCGCGGGGCCAGATACGCAGTATTTT. It translates to CSVDGFEGAGPDTQYF.

This chain joins TRBV18 and TRBJ2-7; TRBD1 might be the D (5 bases). V lost 2 bases to trimming and J lost 1 base, with 9 bases between them. This CDR3 has 14 amino acids. Germline V CDR1 and CDR2: KGHSH, LQKENI. As DNA, the CDR3 is TGTGCCAGCTCACCAGCCACAGGATCCTACGAGCAGTACGTC. This encodes CASSPATGSYEQYV.

The chain joins TRBV10-2 to TRBJ1-5; TRBD1 agrees at 9 bases. Germline V lookup: CDR1 WSHSY, CDR2 SAAADI. The CDR3 has 14 residues. After removal of 10 bases from V and 7 bases from J, the junction contained 11 bases not matched to a gene. The CDR3 sequence is CATAEDRGFQPQHF. The CDR3, as DNA: TGCGCCACCGCCGAGGACAGGGGCTTCCAGCCCCAGCATTTT.

The chain's CDR3 is CASSSYSGAGANVLTF. CDR3 DNA: TGTGCCAGCAGTTCATATAGCGGGGCTGGGGCCAACGTCCTGACTTTC. The chain carries TRBV6-5 and TRBJ2-6; 8 nucleotides align to TRBD2. Germline lookup yields CDR1 MNHEY and CDR2 SVGAGI. CDR3 size: 16 residues. With V trimmed by 4 bases and J by 2 bases, 4 bases remained unmatched.

This chain connects TRBV7-6 to TRBJ1-4, with TRBD1 matching 8 bases. The CDR3 sequence is 16 residues long. CDR1 and CDR2 from the germline V gene are SGHVS and FNYEAQ. J gave up 4 bases and V 4 bases, and 8 bases lay outside the gene matches. CDR3 protein: CASSSTRTGLNEKLFF. Written as DNA, the CDR3 is TGTGCCAGCAGCTCCACGAGGACAGGGCTTAATGAAAAACTGTTTTTT.

The V and J genes are TRBV5-4 and TRBJ1-6; possibly TRBD1 for D (5 bases). The CDR3 loop spans 13 amino acids. V was pared by 0 bases and J by 10 bases, with 8 bases between. The germline V gene encodes CDR1 SGHNT and CDR2 YYREEE (reference sequence). In DNA form, the CDR3 reads TGTGCCAGCAGCTTGGCGGGGGAATCACCCCTCCACTTT. Amino acids: CASSLAGESPLHF.